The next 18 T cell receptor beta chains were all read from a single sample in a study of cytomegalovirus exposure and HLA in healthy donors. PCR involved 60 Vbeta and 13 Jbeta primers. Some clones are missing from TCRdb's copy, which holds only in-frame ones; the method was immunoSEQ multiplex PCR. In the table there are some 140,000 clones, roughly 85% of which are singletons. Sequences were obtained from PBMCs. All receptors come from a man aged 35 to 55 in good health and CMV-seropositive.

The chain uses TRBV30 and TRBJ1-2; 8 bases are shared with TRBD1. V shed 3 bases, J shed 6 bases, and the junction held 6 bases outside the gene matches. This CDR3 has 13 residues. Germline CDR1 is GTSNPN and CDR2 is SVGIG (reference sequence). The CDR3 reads CAWSVTGDNGYTF. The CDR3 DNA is TGTGCCTGGAGCGTGACAGGGGACAATGGCTACACCTTC.

In DNA, the CDR3 is TGCAGTGCTAGAGCGGGAGAGACCCAGTACTTC. This translates into CSARAGETQYF. The chain links TRBV20-1 to TRBJ2-5, with D uncertain. CDR1 and CDR2 from the germline V gene are DFQATT and SNEGSKA (reference sequence). CDR3 length equals 11 residues. Between the trimmed V and J ends, which lost 1 base and 4 bases, there was a span of 4 bases.

The DNA for the CDR3 is TGTGCCAGCAGAAGCCCGGGGCAGGGGTATCAGCCCCAGCATTTT. Encoded protein: CASRSPGQGYQPQHF. The chain recombines TRBV28 with TRBJ1-5; D might be TRBD1 (6 bases). Germline V lookup: CDR1 MDHEN, CDR2 SYDVKM. This CDR3 comprises 15 residues. V lost 6 bases and J lost 5, with 17 bases in between. The full variable domain, completed using reference TRBV28 and TRBJ1-5, is DVKVTQSSRYLVKRTGEKVFLECVQDMDHENMFWYRQDPGLGLRLIYFSYDVKMKEKGDIPEGYSVSREKKERFSLILESASTNQTSMYLCASRSPGQGYQPQHFGDGTRLSIL.

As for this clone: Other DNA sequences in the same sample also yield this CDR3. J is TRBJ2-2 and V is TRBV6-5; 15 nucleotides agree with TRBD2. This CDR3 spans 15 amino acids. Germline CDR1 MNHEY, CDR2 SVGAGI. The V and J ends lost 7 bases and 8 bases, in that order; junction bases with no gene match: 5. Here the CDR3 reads CASKQGLAGGGELFF. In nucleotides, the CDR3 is TGTGCCAGCAAGCAGGGACTAGCGGGAGGAGGGGAGCTGTTTTTT.

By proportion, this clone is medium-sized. The CDR3 reads CASSAEINTEAFF. The CDR3 coding sequence is TGTGCCAGCAGCGCAGAAATTAACACTGAAGCTTTCTTT. The chain couples TRBV9 to TRBJ1-1; no definite D call. The CDR3 loop spans 13 amino acids. V was shortened by 3 bases and J by 2 bases, with 8 bases between the two germline ends. Germline V gene lookup returns CDR1 SGDLS and CDR2 YYNGEE.

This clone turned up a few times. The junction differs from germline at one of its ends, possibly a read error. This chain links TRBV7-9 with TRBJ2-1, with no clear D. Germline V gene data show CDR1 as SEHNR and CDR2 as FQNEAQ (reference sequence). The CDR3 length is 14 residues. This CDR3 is CSSQAVSSYNEQFF. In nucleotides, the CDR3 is TGTTCCAGCCAGGCCGTCAGCTCCTACAATGAGCAGTTCTTC.

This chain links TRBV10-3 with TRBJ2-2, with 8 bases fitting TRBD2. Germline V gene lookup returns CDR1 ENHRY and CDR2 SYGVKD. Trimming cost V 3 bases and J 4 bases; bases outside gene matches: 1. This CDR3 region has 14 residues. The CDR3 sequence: CAISDSGTTGELFF. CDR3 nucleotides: TGTGCCATCAGTGATAGCGGGACCACCGGGGAGCTGTTTTTT.

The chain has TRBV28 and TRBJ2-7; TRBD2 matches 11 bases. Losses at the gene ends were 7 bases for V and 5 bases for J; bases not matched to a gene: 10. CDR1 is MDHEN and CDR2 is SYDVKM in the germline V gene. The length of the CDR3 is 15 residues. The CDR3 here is CASTLQTSGNDEQYF. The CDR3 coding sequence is TGTGCCAGCACTCTACAGACTAGCGGGAACGACGAGCAGTACTTC.

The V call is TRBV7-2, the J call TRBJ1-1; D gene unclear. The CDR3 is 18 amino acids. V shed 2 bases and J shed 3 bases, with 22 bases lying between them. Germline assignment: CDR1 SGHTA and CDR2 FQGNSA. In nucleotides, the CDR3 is TGTGCCAGCAGCTTATTAAAGTGGTCCGCGGGGTGGGACACTGAAGCTTTCTTT. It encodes CASSLLKWSAGWDTEAFF.

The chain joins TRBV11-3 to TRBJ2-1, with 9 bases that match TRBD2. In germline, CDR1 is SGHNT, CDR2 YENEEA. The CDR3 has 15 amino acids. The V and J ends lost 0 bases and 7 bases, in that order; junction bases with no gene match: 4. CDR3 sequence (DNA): TGTGCCAGCAGCTTAGACAGCGGGAGGTGGAATGAGCAGTTCTTC. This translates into CASSLDSGRWNEQFF.

CDR3 amino acids: CASRPISGRTGDTQYF. CDR3 DNA: TGTGCCAGTAGACCGATTAGCGGGAGGACGGGAGATACGCAGTATTTT. The rearrangement uses TRBV19 and TRBJ2-3; 10 bases are shared with TRBD2. The CDR3 is made up of 16 amino acids. CDR1 and CDR2 (germline): LNHDA, SQIVND (reference sequence). The V segment lost 6 bases and the J segment 5 bases; nucleotides outside the gene matches: 11. Full variable domain (remainder filled in from reference TRBV19 and TRBJ2-3): DGGITQSPKYLFRKEGQNVTLSCEQNLNHDAMYWYRQDPGQGLRLIYYSQIVNDFQKGDIAEGYSVSREKKESFPLTVTSAQKNPTAFYLCASRPISGRTGDTQYFGPGTRLTVL.

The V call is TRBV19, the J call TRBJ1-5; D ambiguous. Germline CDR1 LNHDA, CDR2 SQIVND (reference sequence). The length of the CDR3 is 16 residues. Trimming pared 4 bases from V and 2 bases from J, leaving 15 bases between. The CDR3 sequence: CASSRDREVGNQPQHF. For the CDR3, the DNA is TGTGCCAGTAGTAGGGATCGGGAGGTGGGCAATCAGCCCCAGCATTTT. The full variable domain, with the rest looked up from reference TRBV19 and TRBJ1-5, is DGGITQSPKYLFRKEGQNVTLSCEQNLNHDAMYWYRQDPGQGLRLIYYSQIVNDFQKGDIAEGYSVSREKKESFPLTVTSAQKNPTAFYLCASSRDREVGNQPQHFGDGTRLSIL.

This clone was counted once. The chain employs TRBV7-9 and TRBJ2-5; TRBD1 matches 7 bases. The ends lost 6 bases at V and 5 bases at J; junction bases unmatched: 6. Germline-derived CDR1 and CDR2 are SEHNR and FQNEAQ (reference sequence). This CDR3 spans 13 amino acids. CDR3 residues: CASRKNRGETQYF. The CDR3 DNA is TGTGCCAGCAGGAAAAACAGGGGTGAGACCCAGTACTTC. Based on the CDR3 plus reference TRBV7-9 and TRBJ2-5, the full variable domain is DTGVSQNPRHKITKRGQNVTFRCDPISEHNRLYWYRQTLGQGPEFLTYFQNEAQLEKSRLLSDRFSAERPKGSFSTLEIQRTEQGDSAMYLCASRKNRGETQYFGPGTRLLVL.

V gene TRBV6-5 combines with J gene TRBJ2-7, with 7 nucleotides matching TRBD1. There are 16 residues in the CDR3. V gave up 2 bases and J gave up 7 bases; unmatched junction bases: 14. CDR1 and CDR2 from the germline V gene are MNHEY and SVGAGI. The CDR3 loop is CASSYHGQVGMEEQYF. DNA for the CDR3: TGTGCCAGCAGTTACCACGGACAGGTCGGGATGGAAGAGCAGTACTTC.

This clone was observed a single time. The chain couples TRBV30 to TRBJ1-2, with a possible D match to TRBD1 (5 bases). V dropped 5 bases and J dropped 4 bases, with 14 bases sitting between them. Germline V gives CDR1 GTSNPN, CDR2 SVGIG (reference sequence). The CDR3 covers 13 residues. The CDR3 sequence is CAWSQDAFYGYTF. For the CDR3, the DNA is TGTGCCTGGTCACAGGATGCCTTCTATGGCTACACCTTC.

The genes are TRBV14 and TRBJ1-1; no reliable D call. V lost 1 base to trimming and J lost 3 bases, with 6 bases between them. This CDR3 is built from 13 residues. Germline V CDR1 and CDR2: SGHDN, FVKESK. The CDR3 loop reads CASSQAVYTEAFF. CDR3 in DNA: TGTGCCAGCAGCCAAGCGGTGTACACTGAAGCTTTCTTT.

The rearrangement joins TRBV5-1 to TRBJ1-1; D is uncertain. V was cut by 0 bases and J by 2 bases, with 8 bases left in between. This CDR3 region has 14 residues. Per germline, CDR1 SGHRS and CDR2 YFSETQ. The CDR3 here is CASSLGPVNTEAFF. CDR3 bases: TGCGCCAGCAGCTTGGGGCCAGTAAACACTGAAGCTTTCTTT. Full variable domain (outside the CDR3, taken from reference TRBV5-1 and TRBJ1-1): KAGVTQTPRYLIKTRGQQVTLSCSPISGHRSVSWYQQTPGQGLQFLFEYFSETQRNKGNFPGRFSGRQFSNSRSEMNVSTLELGDSALYLCASSLGPVNTEAFFGQGTRLTVV.

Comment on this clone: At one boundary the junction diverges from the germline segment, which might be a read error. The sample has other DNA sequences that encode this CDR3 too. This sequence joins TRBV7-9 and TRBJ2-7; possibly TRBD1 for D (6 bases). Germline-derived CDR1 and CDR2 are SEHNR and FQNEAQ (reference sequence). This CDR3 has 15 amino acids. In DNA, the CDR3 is TGTGCCAGCAGCTTAGGTCCGGACAGCTCCTACGAGCAATACTTC. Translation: CASSLGPDSSYEQYF. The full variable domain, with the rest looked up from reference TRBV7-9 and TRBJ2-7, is DTGVSQNPRHKITKRGQNVTFRCDPISEHNRLYWYRQTLGQGPEFLTYFQNEAQLEKSRLLSDRFSAERPKGSFSTLEIQRTEQGDSAMYLCASSLGPDSSYEQYFGPGTRLTVT.